Listed here are 10 T cell receptor beta chains from one sample, sequenced in a study of OX40 agonist ivuxolimab in advanced cancers. Sequencing used immunoSEQ multiplex PCR; TCRdb keeps in-frame clones, though not all of them. The sample includes under 100,000 clones, around 90% of them seen just once. This specimen was CD4+ or CD8+ T cells sorted from blood, taken in a trial of the OX40 agonist ivuxolimab. The origin of the receptors is an adult with an advanced solid tumor such as melanoma, head and neck, liver or kidney cancer.

The rearrangement links TRBV6-5 to TRBJ2-1; D is unresolved. The germline CDR1 and CDR2 sequences are MNHEY and SVGAGI. The CDR3 loop spans 11 amino acids. The V and J ends lost 3 bases and 8 bases respectively, with 5 bases between them. The CDR3 is CASSYRDEQFF. The CDR3 nucleotides read TGTGCCAGCAGTTATCGCGATGAGCAGTTCTTC.

The V call is TRBV7-9, the J call TRBJ2-7; TRBD1 aligns across 11 bases. CDR1 and CDR2 (germline): SEHNR, FQNEAQ (reference sequence). V lost 2 bases and J lost 6; bases outside the gene matches: 6. The CDR3 runs to 15 residues. The DNA for the CDR3 is TGTGCCAGCAGCTTATTTGGGACAGGGGGTAGCGAGCAGTACTTC. As protein: CASSLFGTGGSEQYF.

V gene TRBV29-1 combines with J gene TRBJ1-2; D is uncertain. The CDR3 covers 12 residues. CDR1 and CDR2 (germline): SQVTM, ANQGSEA. V shed 3 bases and J shed 2 bases, with 7 bases lying between them. The CDR3 protein is CSVDRGNYGYTF. The CDR3 nucleotides are TGCAGCGTTGATCGGGGAAACTATGGCTACACCTTC.

The chain links TRBV4-1 to TRBJ1-2; possible D gene TRBD1, 6 bases. Germline V gene sequence: CDR1 MGHRA, CDR2 YSYEKL. This CDR3 has 14 amino acids. The V and J ends lost 3 bases and 2 bases respectively, with 10 bases between them. The CDR3 DNA sequence: TGCGCCAGCAGCCAGGGGGCAGTCAACTATGGCTACACCTTC. It encodes CASSQGAVNYGYTF.

This clone has only one observation. The V and J genes are TRBV25-1 and TRBJ2-2, with a weak D call TRBD1 (6 bases). Germline CDR1 reads MGHDK; CDR2 reads SYGVNS. The CDR3 extends over 14 amino acids. Deletions cut 6 bases from V and 6 bases from J, with 14 bases between. The CDR3 nucleotides are TGTGCCAGCAGCGGACTGGCAGGGGCCGGGGAGCTGTTTTTT. It specifies CASSGLAGAGELFF.

The rearrangement joins TRBV5-1 to TRBJ2-2; D is perhaps TRBD1 or TRBD2 (5 bases each). The V gene's germline CDR1 is SGHRS and CDR2 YFSETQ. This CDR3 contains 14 residues. Trimming removed 2 bases from V and 6 bases from J, with 11 bases in between. The CDR3 DNA sequence: TGCGCCAGCAGCTTTGAGGGGCTGTCCGGGGAGCTGTTTTTT. Its protein product is CASSFEGLSGELFF.

Here the CDR3 reads CAWRTGGAYEQYF. The CDR3, as DNA: TGTGCCTGGAGGACAGGGGGAGCCTACGAGCAGTACTTC. V usage is TRBV30 and J usage is TRBJ2-7; 9 bases align to TRBD1. Trimming took 3 bases from V and 2 from J; bases not matched to a gene: 2. This CDR3 comprises 13 residues. CDR1 is GTSNPN, CDR2 SVGIG, per germline (reference sequence). The whole variable domain, remainder taken from reference TRBV30 and TRBJ2-7, is SQTIHQWPATLVQPVGSPLSLECTVEGTSNPNLYWYRQAAGRGLQLLFYSVGIGQISSEVPQNLSASRPQDRQFILSSKKLLLSDSGFYLCAWRTGGAYEQYFGPGTRLTVT.

This clone occurred once. The chain has TRBV27 and TRBJ1-4; the match to TRBD1 covers 10 bases. With V trimmed by 4 bases and J by 7 bases, 6 bases remained unmatched. The germline gives CDR1 MNHEY, CDR2 SMNVEV (reference sequence). This CDR3 has 15 amino acids. For the CDR3, the DNA is TGTGCCAGCAGTTCCCCGGGACAGGGGAGTGAAAAACTGTTTTTT. It yields the protein CASSSPGQGSEKLFF.

The rearrangement joins TRBV30 to TRBJ1-1; D possibly corresponds to TRBD1 (6 bases). This CDR3 has 15 residues. Trimming removed 2 bases at V and 3 bases at J, with 16 bases between. Germline V CDR1 and CDR2: GTSNPN, SVGIG (reference sequence). In nucleotides, the CDR3 is TGTGCCTGGAGTTCTTGGGGGGGCGGCGACACTGAAGCTTTCTTT. Its protein product is CAWSSWGGGDTEAFF.

The CDR3 region is CASLPGTVAGELFF. The CDR3 DNA reads TGTGCCTCGTTGCCCGGGACTGTTGCCGGGGAGCTGTTTTTT. V gene TRBV30 combines with J gene TRBJ2-2, with D possibly matching TRBD2 (6 bases). Trimming removed 7 bases at V and 6 bases at J, with 18 bases between. CDR3 length equals 14 residues. Germline values: CDR1 GTSNPN, CDR2 SVGIG (reference sequence).